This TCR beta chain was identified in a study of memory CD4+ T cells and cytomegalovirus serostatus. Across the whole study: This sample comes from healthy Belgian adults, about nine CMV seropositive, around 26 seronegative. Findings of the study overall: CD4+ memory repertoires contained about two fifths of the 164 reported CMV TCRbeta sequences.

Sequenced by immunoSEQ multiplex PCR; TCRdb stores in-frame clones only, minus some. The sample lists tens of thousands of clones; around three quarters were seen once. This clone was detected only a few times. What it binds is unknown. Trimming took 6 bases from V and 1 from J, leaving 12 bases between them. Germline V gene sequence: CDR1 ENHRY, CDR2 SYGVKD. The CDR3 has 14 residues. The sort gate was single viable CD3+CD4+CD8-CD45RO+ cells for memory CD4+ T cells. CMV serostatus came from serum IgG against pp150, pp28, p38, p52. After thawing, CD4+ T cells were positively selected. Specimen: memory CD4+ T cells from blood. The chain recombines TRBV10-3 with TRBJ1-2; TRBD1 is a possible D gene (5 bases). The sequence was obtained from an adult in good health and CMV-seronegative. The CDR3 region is CAISRDLNNYGYTF. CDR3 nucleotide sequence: TGTGCCATCAGCCGGGACCTCAATAACTATGGCTACACCTTC.